This entry lists 13 T cell receptor beta chains sequenced from one sample in a study of PD-1 blockade in classical Hodgkin lymphoma. Time point meaning: cycle 4 day 1 (C4D1), after about 6 weeks of nivolumab. Each patient relapsed following autologous stem cell transplantation, and prior brentuximab vedotin exposure differed. The data were produced by immunoSEQ multiplex PCR, yet TCRdb's version contains in-frame clones alone and is incomplete. The sample records over 20,000 clones, approximately 80% being singletons. Sequenced material: peripheral blood mononuclear cells (PBMCs), taken before the fourth cycle of nivolumab. The receptors originated from a human donor with classical Hodgkin lymphoma.

V and J are TRBV4-2 and TRBJ1-5, with TRBD1 identical over 7 bases. V was pared by 3 bases and J by 7 bases, with 6 bases of the junction left unmatched. Germline V gene data show CDR1 as LGHNA and CDR2 as YNFKEQ. CDR3 length: 14 amino acids. The CDR3 sequence: CASSQTGREQPQHF. Written as DNA, the CDR3 is TGTGCCAGCAGCCAGACAGGGCGGGAGCAGCCCCAGCATTTT.

The chain employs TRBV7-8 and TRBJ2-1, with 9 bases aligning to TRBD1. With 6 bases clipped from V and 7 bases from J, the junction kept 13 bases outside the gene matches. CDR3 length: 16 residues. Germline V lookup: CDR1 SGHVS, CDR2 FQNEAQ. DNA for the CDR3: TGTGCCAGCAGTTCAGAAGCCGGGACAGGGAATAATGAGCAGTTCTTC. Translating it yields CASSSEAGTGNNEQFF. The entire variable domain, with the rest obtained from reference TRBV7-8 and TRBJ2-1, is as follows: GAGVSQSPRYKVAKRGQDVALRCDPISGHVSLFWYQQALGQGPEFLTYFQNEAQLDKSGLPSDRFFAERPEGSVSTLKIQRTQQEDSAVYLCASSSEAGTGNNEQFFGPGTRLTVL.

The rearrangement links TRBV27 to TRBJ2-1, with 10 bases lining up with TRBD1. Germline-derived CDR1 and CDR2 are MNHEY and SMNVEV (reference sequence). V dropped 1 base and J dropped 7; count of bases not matched to a gene: 10. This CDR3 has 17 residues. CDR3 amino acids: CASSLLHWTGGKNEQFF. CDR3 coding DNA: TGTGCCAGCAGTTTATTGCATTGGACAGGGGGGAAGAATGAGCAGTTCTTC.

This chain uses TRBV5-1 with TRBJ1-2, with D hard to call. The CDR3 has 13 amino acids. V lost 1 base to trimming and J lost 2 bases, with 6 bases between them. Germline V gene lookup returns CDR1 SGHRS and CDR2 YFSETQ. CDR3 sequence reads: CASSLIGNYGYTF. CDR3 DNA sequence: TGCGCCAGCAGCTTGATAGGGAACTATGGCTACACCTTC.

There are a few counts of this clone. Different DNA sequences within this sample yield the same CDR3. The J gene is TRBJ2-3, the V gene TRBV9; TRBD2 agrees at 10 bases. This CDR3 contains 16 residues. The trim removed 0 bases at V and 4 bases at J, leaving 5 bases unmatched. Germline-derived CDR1 and CDR2 are SGDLS and YYNGEE. The CDR3 DNA reads TGTGCCAGCAGCGTAGTAGCGGGAGGTGGTCCAGATACGCAGTATTTT. Translated, it gives CASSVVAGGGPDTQYF.

This chain uses TRBV14 with TRBJ2-7; no firm D call. This CDR3 comprises 14 residues. V was trimmed by 7 bases and J by 3 bases, leaving 16 bases between them. CDR1 is SGHDN and CDR2 is FVKESK in the germline V gene. CDR3 DNA sequence: TGTGCCAGCACCCTGCGGAAAGGTTTCTACGAGCAGTACTTC. Residues: CASTLRKGFYEQYF.

CDR3 bases: TGTGCCAGCAGCTCAGACAGGATTGCCTACGAGCAGTACTTC. Protein: CASSSDRIAYEQYF. The V and J genes are TRBV7-9 and TRBJ2-7, with a weak D call TRBD1 (6 bases). From germline, CDR1 is SEHNR and CDR2 FQNEAQ (reference sequence). V lost 4 bases and J 2 bases, leaving 12 bases between the germline ends. The CDR3 spans 14 residues. The full variable domain, its missing parts supplied by reference TRBV7-9 and TRBJ2-7, is DTGVSQNPRHKITKRGQNVTFRCDPISEHNRLYWYRQTLGQGPEFLTYFQNEAQLEKSRLLSDRFSAERPKGSFSTLEIQRTEQGDSAMYLCASSSDRIAYEQYFGPGTRLTVT.

The chain combines TRBV11-1 with TRBJ2-3; D remains unclear. CDR1 SGHAT and CDR2 FQDESV come from the germline V gene (reference sequence). The germline V and J ends were trimmed by 1 base and 3 bases, with 11 bases remaining between them. The CDR3 covers 15 residues. The CDR3 nucleotides are TGTGCCAGCAGCTTAGAGGTACCATTGACAGATACGCAGTATTTT. This sequence encodes CASSLEVPLTDTQYF.

Points on this clone: This CDR3 is also generated by other DNA sequences in the sample. The V and J genes are TRBV27 and TRBJ2-1; D possibly corresponds to TRBD2 (7 bases). The V gene's germline CDR1 is MNHEY and CDR2 SMNVEV (reference sequence). V dropped 2 bases and J dropped 5 bases, with 10 bases sitting between them. The CDR3 extends over 14 amino acids. Here the CDR3 reads CASSLVGGHNEQFF. The DNA for the CDR3 is TGTGCCAGCAGTTTAGTGGGGGGGCACAATGAGCAGTTCTTC.

The chain is built from TRBV7-9 and TRBJ2-7; D is undetermined. CDR3 length equals 12 residues. Trimming took off 3 bases at V and 2 bases at J, with 5 bases between the two ends. Germline lookup yields CDR1 SEHNR and CDR2 FQNEAQ (reference sequence). In nucleotides, the CDR3 is TGTGCCAGCAGCTTCGGGCCCTACGAGCAGTACTTC. Translation gives CASSFGPYEQYF.

The chain links TRBV5-1 to TRBJ2-7, with D possibly TRBD2 on 6 matching bases. The germline V gene encodes CDR1 SGHRS and CDR2 YFSETQ. The CDR3 has 14 residues. Trimming pared 5 bases from V and 7 bases from J, leaving 19 bases between. As DNA, the CDR3 is TGCGCCAGCAGGCCCGGGACTCTCGAGCGGGAGCAGTACTTC. Encoded protein: CASRPGTLEREQYF.

J is TRBJ2-7 and V is TRBV5-4; D ambiguous. Germline assignment: CDR1 SGHNT and CDR2 YYREEE (reference sequence). V gave up 0 bases and J gave up 2 bases, with 12 bases separating them. This CDR3 has 15 amino acids. The CDR3 DNA reads as TGTGCCAGCAGCTTGGGGCTAGGCTCAACCTACGAGCAGTACTTC. It translates to CASSLGLGSTYEQYF.

The chain joins TRBV5-1 to TRBJ2-2, with D possibly matching TRBD1 (6 bases). This CDR3 has 14 amino acids. Germline V CDR1 and CDR2: SGHRS, YFSETQ. V was pared by 2 bases and J by 6 bases, with 11 bases between. DNA of the CDR3: TGCGCCAGCAGCTTCCGGACAGTCTCCGGGGAGCTGTTTTTT. Its translation is CASSFRTVSGELFF.